This T cell receptor (beta chain) is drawn from a study of CD8+CD57+ T cells in acquired aplastic anemia. Study-level background: Each DNA sample taken from sorted CD4+ and CD8+ cells came to around 3.4 ug on average. Findings and caveats of the study: Controls and patients did not differ significantly in CD8+ Simpson's diversity. Roughly 30 sequences, all CD8+ CDR3, were shared between patients and controls.

The CDR3 is 11 amino acids. In germline, CDR1 is DFQATT, CDR2 SNEGSKA (reference sequence). About this clonotype itself: Its antigen is not known. Compared with germline, one end of the junction differs, possibly owing to a read error.

Genomic DNA provided the template from which TCR beta VDJ and CDR3 profiles were obtained. From the reads, TCRdb called clonotypes with MiXCR, one entry per CDR3 protein. Of just over 400,000 distinct CDR3 sequences listed, approximately 70% are singletons. This sequence joins TRBV20-1 and TRBJ2-3; maybe TRBD2 (5 bases). Input material: sorted CD4+, CD8+, or CD8+CD57+ T cells (not recorded which) from PBMCs. This clonotype was obtained from a human donor in good health, serving as a control. The chain's CDR3 is CSARAVGARCF. The CDR3 DNA is TGCAGTGCTAGGGCGGTGGGAGCTAGGTGTTTT.